Shown below are 22 T cell receptor beta chains from a single sample sequenced in a study of shared clonotypes between healthy human individuals. The data were produced by immunoSEQ multiplex PCR, yet TCRdb's version contains in-frame clones alone and is incomplete. The profile shows fewer than 3 million clones, around 90% of them singletons. Source material: naive CD4+ T cells from PBMCs. The subset is: CD45RA+ positively selected. The receptors derive from a young man in good health. Some clones in this sample may be carry-over from other donors' samples.

The V gene is TRBV27, the J gene TRBJ1-3; D uncertain. The CDR3 has 14 residues. CDR1 MNHEY and CDR2 SMNVEV come from the germline V gene (reference sequence). Trimming pared 4 bases from V and 1 base from J, leaving 8 bases between. CDR3 sequence: CASSSRISGNTIYF. CDR3 in DNA: TGTGCCAGCAGTTCCAGGATATCTGGAAACACCATATATTTT.

The CDR3 reads CASSYRGGYEQYF. The CDR3 DNA reads as TGTGCCAGCAGCTACAGGGGGGGCTACGAGCAGTACTTC. The chain carries TRBV27 and TRBJ2-7; D is perhaps TRBD1 (8 bases). V was cut by 6 bases and J by 3 bases, with 12 bases left in between. Looked up from germline, CDR1 is MNHEY and CDR2 is SMNVEV (reference sequence). This CDR3 has 13 amino acids.

The J gene is TRBJ1-2, the V gene TRBV11-2; the D is unclear. The CDR3 spans 13 residues. Germline V CDR1 and CDR2: SGHAT, FQNNGV. V lost 0 bases and J lost 10, with 12 bases in between. In DNA form, the CDR3 reads TGTGCCAGCAGCTTAGATCAGGAGGGCTCCTACACCTTC. This sequence encodes CASSLDQEGSYTF.

The genes are TRBV2 and TRBJ1-2; TRBD1 matches 8 bases. CDR3 size: 12 residues. Germline lookup yields CDR1 SNHLY and CDR2 FYNNEI. Trimming at V came to 7 bases and at J to 8 bases, leaving 6 bases not matched to a gene. CDR3 protein: CASIFTGGGYTF. CDR3 nucleotide sequence: TGTGCCAGCATCTTTACAGGGGGAGGCTACACCTTC.

The chain combines TRBV5-4 with TRBJ1-2, with no clear D. Germline V gene sequence: CDR1 SGHNT, CDR2 YYREEE (reference sequence). V was clipped by 4 bases and J by 8 bases, with 21 bases between them. The CDR3 totals 15 residues. CDR3 DNA: TGTGCCAGCAGCCCATGGGCAGCCACCGTGATCGGCTACACCTTC. Residues: CASSPWAATVIGYTF.

DNA of the CDR3: TGTGCCAGCAGTTACTCGGGTGGGGGGGAGCCAGATACGCAGTATTTT. Protein product: CASSYSGGGEPDTQYF. This rearrangement joins TRBV6-5 to TRBJ2-3, with 7 bases matching TRBD2. This CDR3 has 16 residues. The germline V gene has CDR1 MNHEY and CDR2 SVGAGI. The junction had 7 bases not matched to a gene; V was cut back by 0 bases and J by 4 bases.

V gene TRBV2 combines with J gene TRBJ2-7; TRBD2 is a possible D gene (6 bases). There are 12 residues in the CDR3. Trimming took off 7 bases at V and 3 bases at J, with 10 bases between the two ends. CDR1 is SNHLY and CDR2 is FYNNEI in the germline V gene. This CDR3 reads CASNRGVYEQYF. CDR3 DNA sequence: TGTGCCAGCAATCGCGGGGTCTACGAGCAGTACTTC.

The V and J genes are TRBV30 and TRBJ2-2; no reliable D call. The CDR3 has 14 amino acids. Germline lookup yields CDR1 GTSNPN and CDR2 SVGIG (reference sequence). V shed 2 bases and J shed 4 bases, with 11 bases lying between them. CDR3: CAWSRSVRTGELFF. The CDR3 DNA reads as TGTGCCTGGAGTAGGTCAGTACGCACCGGGGAGCTGTTTTTT.

This clone was detected only once. The gene calls are TRBV19 and TRBJ1-1; 8 bases are a match to TRBD1. Per the germline V gene, CDR1 is LNHDA and CDR2 is SQIVND (reference sequence). This CDR3 comprises 15 residues. Unmatched junction bases numbered 8, after V lost 7 bases and J lost 1 base. CDR3 protein: CASISYRGGNTEAFF. The CDR3 DNA is TGTGCCAGTATATCATACAGGGGGGGGAACACTGAAGCTTTCTTT.

The chain is built from TRBV2 and TRBJ1-5; D gene unclear. The length of the CDR3 is 15 residues. Germline values: CDR1 SNHLY, CDR2 FYNNEI. Trimming pared 2 bases from V and 4 bases from J, leaving 12 bases between. CDR3 sequence reads: CASSESGVFNQPQHF. The CDR3 DNA reads as TGTGCCAGCAGTGAATCGGGAGTGTTTAATCAGCCCCAGCATTTT.

This clone is a singleton in its sample. This chain links TRBV5-1 with TRBJ2-5, with D unresolved. Trimming took off 0 bases at V and 0 bases at J, with 9 bases between the two ends. The CDR3 spans 15 residues. CDR1 is SGHRS and CDR2 is YFSETQ in the germline V gene. DNA of the CDR3: TGCGCCAGCAGCTTGGTCGTTCGGTACCAAGAGACCCAGTACTTC. It is translated as CASSLVVRYQETQYF.

The rearrangement links TRBV14 to TRBJ2-5, with D hard to call. The CDR3 contains 13 residues. V was clipped by 3 bases and J by 2 bases, with 7 bases between them. Germline V gene sequence: CDR1 SGHDN, CDR2 FVKESK. CDR3 nucleotides: TGTGCCAGCAGCCAGCGGCCTCAAGAGACCCAGTACTTC. It yields the protein CASSQRPQETQYF. Full variable domain (rest looked up from reference TRBV14 and TRBJ2-5): EAGVTQFPSHSVIEKGQTVTLRCDPISGHDNLYWYRRVMGKEIKFLLHFVKESKQDESGMPNNRFLAERTGGTYSTLKVQPAELEDSGVYFCASSQRPQETQYFGPGTRLLVL.

The chain carries TRBV5-1 and TRBJ2-1; D is possibly TRBD2 (7 bases). The germline V gene encodes CDR1 SGHRS and CDR2 YFSETQ. The CDR3 spans 14 residues. V was shortened by 7 bases and J by 5 bases, with 16 bases between the two germline ends. CDR3 residues: CASHLGGPDNEQFF. The CDR3 DNA follows: TGCGCCAGCCACCTGGGGGGGCCCGACAATGAGCAGTTCTTC.

The genes are TRBV28 and TRBJ1-1, with D unresolved. The CDR3 is 13 amino acids. The V gene's germline CDR1 is MDHEN and CDR2 SYDVKM. Trimming pared 8 bases from V and 0 bases from J, leaving 10 bases between. The CDR3 loop reads CASFSPLNTEAFF. The CDR3, as DNA: TGTGCCAGCTTTTCCCCATTGAACACTGAAGCTTTCTTT.

The rearrangement uses TRBV7-9 and TRBJ2-1, with a weak D call TRBD2 (6 bases). Germline V CDR1 and CDR2: SEHNR, FQNEAQ (reference sequence). V dropped 6 bases and J dropped 6 bases, with 9 bases sitting between them. CDR3 length: 12 amino acids. This CDR3 reads CASREGSNEQFF. DNA for the CDR3: TGTGCCAGCAGGGAGGGGAGCAATGAGCAGTTCTTC.

The CDR3 sequence: CASRDSGRGANEQFF. The CDR3 DNA reads as TGTGCCAGCAGGGATTCAGGACGGGGGGCCAATGAGCAGTTCTTC. The chain links TRBV2 to TRBJ2-1; D may be TRBD2 (7 bases). There are 15 residues in the CDR3. Germline V gene data show CDR1 as SNHLY and CDR2 as FYNNEI. With 6 bases removed from V and 6 bases from J, the gap between germline ends came to 18 bases.

This chain joins TRBV9 and TRBJ2-5, with D maybe TRBD2 (6 bases). Looked up from germline, CDR1 is SGDLS and CDR2 is YYNGEE. V was trimmed by 0 bases and J by 5 bases, leaving 20 bases between them. This CDR3 spans 17 amino acids. CDR3 region: CASSVEGGARSLETQYF. The DNA of the CDR3 is TGTGCCAGCAGCGTAGAAGGCGGGGCCCGCTCGTTGGAGACCCAGTACTTC.

The V gene is TRBV5-1, the J gene TRBJ2-1; perhaps D is TRBD1 or TRBD2 (6 bases each). This CDR3 is built from 15 residues. Germline lookup yields CDR1 SGHRS and CDR2 YFSETQ. The V gene lost 3 bases and the J gene lost 4 bases, with 14 bases spanning the gap. Here the CDR3 DNA reads TGCGCCAGCAGCTCCGACAGGAGGGGTTACAATGAGCAGTTCTTC. It codes for CASSSDRRGYNEQFF.

This clone was recorded once. The sample holds other DNA sequences that translate to the same CDR3. V is TRBV5-1 and J is TRBJ2-3; D is uncertain. Trimming removed 0 bases at V and 2 bases at J, with 7 bases between. CDR1 SGHRS and CDR2 YFSETQ come from the germline V gene. The CDR3 totals 14 residues. The CDR3: CASSLGGFTDTQYF. The CDR3 DNA sequence: TGCGCCAGCAGCTTGGGGGGATTCACAGATACGCAGTATTTT.

The J gene is TRBJ2-2, the V gene TRBV30, with D unresolved. This CDR3 has 15 residues. V lost 3 bases, J lost 4 bases, and 15 bases lay in between. In germline, CDR1 is GTSNPN, CDR2 SVGIG (reference sequence). CDR3 loop: CAWSVKARVTGELFF. As DNA, the CDR3 is TGTGCCTGGAGCGTTAAGGCCCGGGTCACCGGGGAGCTGTTTTTT.

The count of this clone is one. This chain links TRBV11-2 with TRBJ1-1; D ambiguous. Trimming removed 4 bases from V and 1 base from J, with 25 bases in between. Per the germline V gene, CDR1 is SGHAT and CDR2 is FQNNGV. The CDR3 has 19 amino acids. The DNA of the CDR3 is TGTGCCAGCAGCTCCTTGTCTCTCACAGCAGGAGGTAAGAACACTGAAGCTTTCTTT. It yields the protein CASSSLSLTAGGKNTEAFF.

The V gene is TRBV9, the J gene TRBJ1-4; D is perhaps TRBD1 (5 bases). V dropped 0 bases and J dropped 0 bases, with 12 bases sitting between them. There are 17 residues in the CDR3. Germline V gives CDR1 SGDLS, CDR2 YYNGEE. Written as DNA, the CDR3 is TGTGCCAGCAGCGTAGGGCAGGGCGGGGCAACTAATGAAAAACTGTTTTTT. Its translation: CASSVGQGGATNEKLFF.